Reported below is one TCR beta chain. The antigen is unknown. Libraries used 5'RACE template switching adding universal primer site and UMIs. TCRdb re-called the 5' RACE reads and catalogs CDR3 proteins one per entry, DNA excluded. The sample holds about 450,000 distinct CDR3 sequences. This record comes from a study of T cells expressing NK-cell markers. Study overall: Sorted CD3+CD56+NKG2C+, CD3+CD56+NKG2C- and CD3+CD56-NKG2C+ T-cell subsets were beta-chain profiled. The authors sequenced eight donors, of whom seven were HCMV-seropositive and one was seronegative. Study results and limitations: The leading position in the CD3+CD56-NKG2C+ fraction of a few donors also went to these clonotypes.

Germline V gene lookup returns CDR1 ENHRY and CDR2 SYGVKD. This CDR3 has 14 residues. The rearrangement joins TRBV10-3 to TRBJ2-3; TCRdb returns TRBD2, unconfirmable since there is no DNA. The material sequenced was blood T cells: a sorted CD56 or NKG2C T cell subset, CD4+ or CD8+ T cells, or bulk PBMC T cells (not recorded which). This TCR was sampled from a woman aged 18 to 75 in good health. CDR3 loop: CATRAGDDADTQYF.